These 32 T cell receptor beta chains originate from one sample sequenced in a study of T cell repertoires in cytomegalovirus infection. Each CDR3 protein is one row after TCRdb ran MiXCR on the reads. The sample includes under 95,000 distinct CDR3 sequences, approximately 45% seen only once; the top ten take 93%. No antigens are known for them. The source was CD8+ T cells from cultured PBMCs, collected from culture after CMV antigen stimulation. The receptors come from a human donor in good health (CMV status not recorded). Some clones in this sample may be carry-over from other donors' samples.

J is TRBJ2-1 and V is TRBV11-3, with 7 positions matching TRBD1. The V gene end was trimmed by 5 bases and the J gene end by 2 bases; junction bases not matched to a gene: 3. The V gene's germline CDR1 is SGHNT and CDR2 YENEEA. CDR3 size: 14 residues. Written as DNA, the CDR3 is TGTGCCAGCAGCCAAGGGGGCCCCTACAATGAGCAGTTCTTC. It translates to CASSQGGPYNEQFF.

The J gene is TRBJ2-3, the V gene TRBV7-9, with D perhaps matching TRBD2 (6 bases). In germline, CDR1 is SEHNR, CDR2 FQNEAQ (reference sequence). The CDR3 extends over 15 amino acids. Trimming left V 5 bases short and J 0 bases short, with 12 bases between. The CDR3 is CASSPRGASTDTQYF. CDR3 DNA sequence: TGTGCCAGCAGCCCGCGCGGGGCCAGCACAGATACGCAGTATTTT.

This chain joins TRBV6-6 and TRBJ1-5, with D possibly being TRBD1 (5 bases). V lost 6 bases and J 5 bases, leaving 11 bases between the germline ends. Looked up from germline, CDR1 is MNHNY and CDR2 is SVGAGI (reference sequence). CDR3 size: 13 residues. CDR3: CASRLPGHQPQHF. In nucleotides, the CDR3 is TGTGCCAGCAGACTACCGGGACATCAGCCCCAGCATTTT.

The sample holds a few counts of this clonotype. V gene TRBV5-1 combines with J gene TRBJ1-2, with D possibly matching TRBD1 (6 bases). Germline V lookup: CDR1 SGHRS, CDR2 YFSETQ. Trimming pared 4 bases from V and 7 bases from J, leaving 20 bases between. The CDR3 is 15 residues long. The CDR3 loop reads CASSPGARGTSGYTF. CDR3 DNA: TGCGCCAGCAGCCCGGGGGCCAGGGGCACCTCTGGCTACACCTTC.

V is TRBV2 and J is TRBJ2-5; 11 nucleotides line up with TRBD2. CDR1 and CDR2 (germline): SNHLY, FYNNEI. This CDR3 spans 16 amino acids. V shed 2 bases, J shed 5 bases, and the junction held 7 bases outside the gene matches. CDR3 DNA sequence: TGTGCCAGCAGTGAACTAGCGGGGGGCCCAAAGGAGACCCAGTACTTC. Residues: CASSELAGGPKETQYF.

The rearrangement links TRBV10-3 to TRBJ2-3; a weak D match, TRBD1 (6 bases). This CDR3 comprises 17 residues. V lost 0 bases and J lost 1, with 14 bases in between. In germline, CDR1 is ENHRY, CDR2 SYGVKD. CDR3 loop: CAISESSGVLGTDTQYF. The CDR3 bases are TGTGCCATCAGTGAGTCATCAGGGGTGTTGGGCACAGATACGCAGTATTTT.

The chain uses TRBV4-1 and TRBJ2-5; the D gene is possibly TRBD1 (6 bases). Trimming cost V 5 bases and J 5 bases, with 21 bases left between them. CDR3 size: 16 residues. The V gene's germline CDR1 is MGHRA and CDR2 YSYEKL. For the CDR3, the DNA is TGCGCCAGCAGCGACGGACTGGGGGCTAGTGAGGAGACCCAGTACTTC. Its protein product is CASSDGLGASEETQYF.

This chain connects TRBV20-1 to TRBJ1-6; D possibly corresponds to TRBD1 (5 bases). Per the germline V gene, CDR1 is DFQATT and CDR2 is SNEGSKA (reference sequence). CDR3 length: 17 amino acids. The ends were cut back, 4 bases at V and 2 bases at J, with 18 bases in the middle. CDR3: CSATDRDAEAYNSPLHF. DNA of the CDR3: TGCAGTGCTACAGACCGGGACGCGGAGGCCTATAATTCACCCCTCCACTTT.

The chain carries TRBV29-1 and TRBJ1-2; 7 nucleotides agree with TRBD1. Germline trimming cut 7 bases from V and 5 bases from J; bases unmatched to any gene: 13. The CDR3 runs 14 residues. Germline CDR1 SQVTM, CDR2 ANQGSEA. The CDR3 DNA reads TGCAGCGCTGGCCAAGACAGGGAGAATTATGGCTACACCTTC. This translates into CSAGQDRENYGYTF.

CDR3 residues: CASSQNPKGETYEQYF. Written as DNA, the CDR3 is TGCGCCAGCAGCCAAAACCCCAAGGGGGAGACCTACGAGCAGTACTTC. The J gene is TRBJ2-7, the V gene TRBV4-1, with a possible D match to TRBD1 (6 bases). The germline CDR1 and CDR2 sequences are MGHRA and YSYEKL. The CDR3 extends over 16 amino acids. Trimming removed 2 bases from V and 2 bases from J, with 16 bases in between.

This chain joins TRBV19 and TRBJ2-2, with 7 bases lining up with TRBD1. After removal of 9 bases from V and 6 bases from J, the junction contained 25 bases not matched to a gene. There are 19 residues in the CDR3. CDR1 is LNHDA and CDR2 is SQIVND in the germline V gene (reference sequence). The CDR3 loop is CASSNERGQISWRAGELFF. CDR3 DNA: TGTGCCAGCTCCAATGAACGGGGACAGATTTCCTGGCGAGCCGGGGAGCTGTTTTTT.

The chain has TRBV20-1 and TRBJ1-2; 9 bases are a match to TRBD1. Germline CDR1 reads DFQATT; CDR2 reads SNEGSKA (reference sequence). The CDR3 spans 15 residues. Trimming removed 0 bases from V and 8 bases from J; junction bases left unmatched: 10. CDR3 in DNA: TGCAGTGCTAGAGATCCAAGACAGGGGGTCGGCGGCTACACCTTC. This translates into CSARDPRQGVGGYTF.

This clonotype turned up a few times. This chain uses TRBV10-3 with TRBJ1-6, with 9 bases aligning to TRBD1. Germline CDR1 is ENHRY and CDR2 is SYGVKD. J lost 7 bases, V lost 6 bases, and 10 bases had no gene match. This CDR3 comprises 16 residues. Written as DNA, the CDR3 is TGTGCCATCAGGGGTTGGACAGGGGAAAGAAATTCACCCCTCCACTTT. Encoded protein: CAIRGWTGERNSPLHF.

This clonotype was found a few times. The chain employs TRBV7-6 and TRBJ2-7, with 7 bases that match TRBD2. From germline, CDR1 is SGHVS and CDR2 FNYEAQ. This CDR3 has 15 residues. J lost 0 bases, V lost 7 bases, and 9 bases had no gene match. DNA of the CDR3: TGTGCCAGCATGGTGGGCGGGAGTAACTCCTACGAGCAGTACTTC. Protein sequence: CASMVGGSNSYEQYF. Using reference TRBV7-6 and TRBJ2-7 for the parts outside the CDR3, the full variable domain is GAGVSQSPRYKVTKRGQDVALRCDPISGHVSLYWYRQALGQGPEFLTYFNYEAQQDKSGLPNDRFSAERPEGSISTLTIQRTEQRDSAMYRCASMVGGSNSYEQYFGPGTRLTVT.

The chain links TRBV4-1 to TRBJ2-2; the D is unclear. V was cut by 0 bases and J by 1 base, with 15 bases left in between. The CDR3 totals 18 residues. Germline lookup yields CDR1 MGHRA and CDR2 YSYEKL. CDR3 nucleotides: TGCGCCAGCAGCCAAGATCTAGTGGCTGACTTGAACACCGGGGAGCTGTTTTTT. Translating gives CASSQDLVADLNTGELFF.

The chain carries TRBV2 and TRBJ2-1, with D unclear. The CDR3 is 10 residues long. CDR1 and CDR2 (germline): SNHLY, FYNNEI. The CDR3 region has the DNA TGTTCTCACGGACACAATGAGCAGTTCTTC. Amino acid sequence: CSHGHNEQFF.

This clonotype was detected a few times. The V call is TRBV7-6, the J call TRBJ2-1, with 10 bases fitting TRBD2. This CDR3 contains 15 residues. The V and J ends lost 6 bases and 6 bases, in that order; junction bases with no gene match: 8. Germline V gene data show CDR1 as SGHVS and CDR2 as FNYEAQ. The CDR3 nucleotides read TGTGCCAGCAGGCGCCTAGCGGGAGAGGTCAATGAGCAGTTCTTC. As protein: CASRRLAGEVNEQFF.

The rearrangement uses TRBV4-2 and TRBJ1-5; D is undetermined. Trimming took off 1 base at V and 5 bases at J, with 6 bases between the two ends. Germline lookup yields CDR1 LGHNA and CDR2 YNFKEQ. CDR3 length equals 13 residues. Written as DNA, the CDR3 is TGTGCCAGCAGCCAAGGGTGGGATCAGCCCCAGCATTTT. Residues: CASSQGWDQPQHF.

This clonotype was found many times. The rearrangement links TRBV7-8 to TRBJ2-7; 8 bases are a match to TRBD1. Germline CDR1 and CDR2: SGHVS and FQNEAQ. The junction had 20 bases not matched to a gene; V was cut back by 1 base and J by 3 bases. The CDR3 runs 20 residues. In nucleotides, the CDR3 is TGTGCCAGCAGCTTAGGAGGACAGGGTTCCATCTTAGCGGAGTACTACGAGCAGTACTTC. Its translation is CASSLGGQGSILAEYYEQYF.

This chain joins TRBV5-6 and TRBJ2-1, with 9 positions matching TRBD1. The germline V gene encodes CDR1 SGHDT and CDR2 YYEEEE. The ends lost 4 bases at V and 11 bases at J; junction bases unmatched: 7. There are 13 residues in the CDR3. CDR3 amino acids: CASSPGTGYKQFF. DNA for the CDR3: TGTGCCAGCAGCCCCGGGACAGGGTATAAGCAGTTCTTC.

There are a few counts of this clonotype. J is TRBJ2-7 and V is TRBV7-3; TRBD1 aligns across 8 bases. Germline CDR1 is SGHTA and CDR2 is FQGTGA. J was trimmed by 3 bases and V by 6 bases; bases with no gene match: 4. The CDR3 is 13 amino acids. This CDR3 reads CASSDGQGYEQYF. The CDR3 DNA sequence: TGTGCCAGCAGTGATGGACAGGGCTACGAGCAGTACTTC.

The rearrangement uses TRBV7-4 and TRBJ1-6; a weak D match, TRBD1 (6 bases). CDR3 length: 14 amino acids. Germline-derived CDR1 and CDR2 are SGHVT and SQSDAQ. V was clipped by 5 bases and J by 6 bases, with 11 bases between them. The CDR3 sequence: CASSEGGVNSPLHF. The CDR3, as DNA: TGTGCCAGCAGCGAGGGGGGCGTTAATTCACCCCTCCACTTT.

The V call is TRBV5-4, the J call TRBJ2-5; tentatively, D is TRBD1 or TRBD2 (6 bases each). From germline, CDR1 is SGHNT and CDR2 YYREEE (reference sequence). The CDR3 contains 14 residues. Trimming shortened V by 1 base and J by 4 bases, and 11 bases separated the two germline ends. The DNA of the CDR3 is TGTGCCAGCAGCTTGTGGGGGGCGGGAGAGACCCAGTACTTC. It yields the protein CASSLWGAGETQYF. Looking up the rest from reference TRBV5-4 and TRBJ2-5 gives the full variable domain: ETGVTQSPTHLIKTRGQQVTLRCSSQSGHNTVSWYQQALGQGPQFIFQYYREEENGRGNFPPRFSGLQFPNYSSELNVNALELDDSALYLCASSLWGAGETQYFGPGTRLLVL.

The CDR3 DNA follows: TGCAGTGCTAGAGATCGTCTTGGGACAGGGGTCGAGCAGTACTTC. It specifies CSARDRLGTGVEQYF. The gene calls are TRBV20-1 and TRBJ2-7; 10 nucleotides agree with TRBD1. The junction had 8 bases not matched to a gene; V was cut back by 0 bases and J by 6 bases. In germline, CDR1 is DFQATT, CDR2 SNEGSKA (reference sequence). This CDR3 comprises 15 residues.

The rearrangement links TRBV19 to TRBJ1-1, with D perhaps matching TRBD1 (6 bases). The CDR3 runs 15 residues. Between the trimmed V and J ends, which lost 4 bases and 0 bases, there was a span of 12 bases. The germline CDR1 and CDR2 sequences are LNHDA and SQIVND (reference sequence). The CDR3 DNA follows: TGTGCCAGTAGTACCCGACAGGCATTGAACACTGAAGCTTTCTTT. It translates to CASSTRQALNTEAFF.

The CDR3 loop reads CASSPGSGGNQPQHF. The CDR3 bases are TGTGCCAGCAGCCCAGGGTCCGGGGGGAATCAGCCCCAGCATTTT. The V and J genes are TRBV7-6 and TRBJ1-5, with D possibly being TRBD1 (5 bases). Germline V CDR1 and CDR2: SGHVS, FNYEAQ. Trimming shortened V by 5 bases and J by 4 bases, and 15 bases separated the two germline ends. The CDR3 is made up of 15 amino acids.

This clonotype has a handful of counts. The DNA of the CDR3 is TGTGCCAGCAGCTCCCACTCCTACGAGCAGTACTTC. Protein: CASSSHSYEQYF. This chain links TRBV7-9 with TRBJ2-7; unclear D gene. In germline, CDR1 is SEHNR, CDR2 FQNEAQ (reference sequence). V lost 4 bases, J lost 0 bases, and 4 bases lay in between. This CDR3 contains 12 residues.

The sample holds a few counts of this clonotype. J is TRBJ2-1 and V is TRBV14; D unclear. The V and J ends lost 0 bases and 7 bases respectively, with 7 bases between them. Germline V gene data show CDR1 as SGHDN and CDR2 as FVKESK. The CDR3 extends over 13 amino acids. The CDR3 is CASSQDLGNEQFF. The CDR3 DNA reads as TGTGCCAGCAGCCAAGATCTGGGGAATGAGCAGTTCTTC.

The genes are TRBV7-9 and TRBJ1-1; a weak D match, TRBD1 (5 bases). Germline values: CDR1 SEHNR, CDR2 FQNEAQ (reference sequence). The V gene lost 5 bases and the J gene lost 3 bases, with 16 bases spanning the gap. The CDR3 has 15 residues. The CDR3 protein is CASSPALGRDTEAFF. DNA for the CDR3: TGTGCCAGCAGCCCCGCACTGGGGCGGGACACTGAAGCTTTCTTT. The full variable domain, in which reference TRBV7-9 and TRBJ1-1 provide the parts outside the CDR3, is DTGVSQNPRHKITKRGQNVTFRCDPISEHNRLYWYRQTLGQGPEFLTYFQNEAQLEKSRLLSDRFSAERPKGSFSTLEIQRTEQGDSAMYLCASSPALGRDTEAFFGQGTRLTVV.

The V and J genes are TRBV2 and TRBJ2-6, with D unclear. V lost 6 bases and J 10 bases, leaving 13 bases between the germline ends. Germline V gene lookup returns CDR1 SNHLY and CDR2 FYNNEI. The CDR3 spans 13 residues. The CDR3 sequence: CASSLTHENVLTF. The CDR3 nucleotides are TGTGCCAGCAGCCTGACGCACGAAAACGTCCTGACTTTC. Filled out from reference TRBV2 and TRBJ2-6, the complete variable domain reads EPEVTQTPSHQVTQMGQEVILRCVPISNHLYFYWYRQILGQKVEFLVSFYNNEISEKSEIFDDQFSVERPDGSNFTLKIRSTKLEDSAMYFCASSLTHENVLTFGAGSRLTVL.

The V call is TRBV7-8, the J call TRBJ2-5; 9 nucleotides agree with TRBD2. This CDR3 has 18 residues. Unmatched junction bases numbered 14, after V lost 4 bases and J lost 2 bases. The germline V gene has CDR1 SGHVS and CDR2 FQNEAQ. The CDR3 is CASSWTSDEFWYQETQYF. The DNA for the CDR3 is TGTGCCAGCAGCTGGACTAGCGATGAGTTTTGGTATCAAGAGACCCAGTACTTC.

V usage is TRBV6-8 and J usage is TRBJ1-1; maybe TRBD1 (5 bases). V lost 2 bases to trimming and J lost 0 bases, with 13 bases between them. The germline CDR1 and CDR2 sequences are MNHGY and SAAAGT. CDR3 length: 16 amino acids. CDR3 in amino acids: CASSYHRRGMNTEAFF. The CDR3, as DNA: TGTGCCAGCAGTTACCACAGGCGGGGGATGAACACTGAAGCTTTCTTT.